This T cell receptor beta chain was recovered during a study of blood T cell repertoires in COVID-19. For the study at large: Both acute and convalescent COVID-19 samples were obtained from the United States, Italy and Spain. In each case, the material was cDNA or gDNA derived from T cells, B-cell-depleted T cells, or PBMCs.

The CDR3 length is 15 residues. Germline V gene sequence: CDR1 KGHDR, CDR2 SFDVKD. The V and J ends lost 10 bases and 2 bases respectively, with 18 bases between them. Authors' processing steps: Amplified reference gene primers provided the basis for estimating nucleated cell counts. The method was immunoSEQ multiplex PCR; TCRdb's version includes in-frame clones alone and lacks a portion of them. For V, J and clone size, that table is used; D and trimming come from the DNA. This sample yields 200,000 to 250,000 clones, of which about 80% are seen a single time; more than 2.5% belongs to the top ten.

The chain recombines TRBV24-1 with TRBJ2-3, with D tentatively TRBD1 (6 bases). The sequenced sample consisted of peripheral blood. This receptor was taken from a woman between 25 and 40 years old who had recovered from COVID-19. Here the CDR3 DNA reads TGTGCCACAAATCCAGGACAGACTGACACAGATACGCAGTATTTT. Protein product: CATNPGQTDTDTQYF.